This TCR beta chain emerged from a study of blood T cell repertoires in COVID-19. For the study at large: T cells, B-cell-depleted T cells, or PBMCs supplied cDNA or gDNA.

The data were produced by immunoSEQ multiplex PCR, yet TCRdb's version contains in-frame clones alone and is incomplete. Of roughly 220,000 clones listed, 70% to 85% were seen once; the top ten hold 14% to 15%. The study counted Cohort 3 donors as recovered given two negative PCRs, clearance, or symptom resolution. CDR1 is LNHDA, CDR2 SQIVND, per germline (reference sequence). The V gene end was trimmed by 6 bases and the J gene end by 10 bases; junction bases not matched to a gene: 15. CDR3 size: 15 residues. This chain joins TRBV19 and TRBJ1-5, with TRBD1 matching over 7 bases. The sequence came from a man in his forties who had recovered from COVID-19. Source material: PBMCs or T cells enriched from blood (not recorded which). CDR3: CASSRGQARRGPQHF. CDR3 nucleotide sequence: TGTGCCAGTAGCCGCGGACAGGCCCGGCGGGGACCCCAGCATTTT. The full variable domain, with the rest looked up from reference TRBV19 and TRBJ1-5, is DGGITQSPKYLFRKEGQNVTLSCEQNLNHDAMYWYRQDPGQGLRLIYYSQIVNDFQKGDIAEGYSVSREKKESFPLTVTSAQKNPTAFYLCASSRGQARRGPQHFGDGTRLSIL.